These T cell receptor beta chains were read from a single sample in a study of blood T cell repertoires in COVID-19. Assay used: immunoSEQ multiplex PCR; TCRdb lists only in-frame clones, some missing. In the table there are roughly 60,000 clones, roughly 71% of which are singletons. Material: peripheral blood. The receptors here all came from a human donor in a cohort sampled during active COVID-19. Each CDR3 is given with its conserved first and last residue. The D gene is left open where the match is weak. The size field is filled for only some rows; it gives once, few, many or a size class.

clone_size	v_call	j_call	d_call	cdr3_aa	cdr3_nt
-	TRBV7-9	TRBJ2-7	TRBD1	CASSPTGDPYEQYF	TGTGCCAGCAGCCCGACAGGGGACCCCTACGAGCAGTACTTC
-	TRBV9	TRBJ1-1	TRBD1	CASSLTGGELYTEAFF	TGTGCCAGCAGCCTTACAGGGGGCGAGTTGTACACTGAAGCTTTCTTT
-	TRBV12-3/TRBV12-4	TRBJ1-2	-	CASSLYNYGYTF	TGTGCCAGCAGTCTCTACAACTATGGCTACACCTTC
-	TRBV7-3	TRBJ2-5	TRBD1	CASSPGQGETQYF	TGTGCCAGCAGCCCTGGACAGGGCGAGACCCAGTACTTC
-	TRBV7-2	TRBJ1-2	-	CASSSGSFGYTF	TGTGCCAGCAGCTCAGGGTCTTTCGGCTACACCTTC
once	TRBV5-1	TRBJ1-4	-	CASSSSGGLTEKLFF	TGCGCCAGCAGCAGTTCCGGGGGGCTTACCGAAAAACTGTTTTTT
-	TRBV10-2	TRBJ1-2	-	CASSRDSGGYTF	TGCGCCAGCAGCCGGGACTCGGGTGGCTACACCTTC
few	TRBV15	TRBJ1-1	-	CATSTRDFAEAFF	TGTGCCACCAGCACTAGGGACTTCGCTGAAGCTTTCTTT
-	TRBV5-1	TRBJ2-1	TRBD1	CASSLGQGRYNEQFF	TGCGCCAGCAGCCTCGGACAGGGAAGGTACAATGAGCAGTTCTTC
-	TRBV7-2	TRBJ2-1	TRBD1	CASSLAVDRVKFF	TGTGCCAGCAGCTTAGCAGTGGACAGGGTGAAGTTCTTC
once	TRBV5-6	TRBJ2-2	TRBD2	CASSPRALAETGELFF	TGTGCCAGCAGCCCGAGGGCACTAGCGGAAACCGGGGAGCTGTTTTTT
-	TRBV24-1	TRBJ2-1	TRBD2	CATSARAPGLADNEQFF	TGTGCCACCAGTGCCCGGGCGCCGGGACTAGCGGACAATGAGCAGTTCTTC
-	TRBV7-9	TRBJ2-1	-	CASSWLSEPKFF	TGTGCCAGCAGCTGGCTTTCAGAACCAAAGTTCTTC
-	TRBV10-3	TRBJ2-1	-	CATRQDLSSYNEQFF	TGTGCCACCCGACAGGATTTAAGCTCCTACAATGAGCAGTTCTTC
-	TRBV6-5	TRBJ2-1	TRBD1	CASSYGTGSYNEQFF	TGTGCCAGCAGTTACGGGACAGGTTCCTACAATGAGCAGTTCTTC
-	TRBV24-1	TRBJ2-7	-	CATSDSRQATPREQYF	TGTGCCACCAGTGATTCGAGACAGGCCACCCCTCGCGAGCAGTACTTC